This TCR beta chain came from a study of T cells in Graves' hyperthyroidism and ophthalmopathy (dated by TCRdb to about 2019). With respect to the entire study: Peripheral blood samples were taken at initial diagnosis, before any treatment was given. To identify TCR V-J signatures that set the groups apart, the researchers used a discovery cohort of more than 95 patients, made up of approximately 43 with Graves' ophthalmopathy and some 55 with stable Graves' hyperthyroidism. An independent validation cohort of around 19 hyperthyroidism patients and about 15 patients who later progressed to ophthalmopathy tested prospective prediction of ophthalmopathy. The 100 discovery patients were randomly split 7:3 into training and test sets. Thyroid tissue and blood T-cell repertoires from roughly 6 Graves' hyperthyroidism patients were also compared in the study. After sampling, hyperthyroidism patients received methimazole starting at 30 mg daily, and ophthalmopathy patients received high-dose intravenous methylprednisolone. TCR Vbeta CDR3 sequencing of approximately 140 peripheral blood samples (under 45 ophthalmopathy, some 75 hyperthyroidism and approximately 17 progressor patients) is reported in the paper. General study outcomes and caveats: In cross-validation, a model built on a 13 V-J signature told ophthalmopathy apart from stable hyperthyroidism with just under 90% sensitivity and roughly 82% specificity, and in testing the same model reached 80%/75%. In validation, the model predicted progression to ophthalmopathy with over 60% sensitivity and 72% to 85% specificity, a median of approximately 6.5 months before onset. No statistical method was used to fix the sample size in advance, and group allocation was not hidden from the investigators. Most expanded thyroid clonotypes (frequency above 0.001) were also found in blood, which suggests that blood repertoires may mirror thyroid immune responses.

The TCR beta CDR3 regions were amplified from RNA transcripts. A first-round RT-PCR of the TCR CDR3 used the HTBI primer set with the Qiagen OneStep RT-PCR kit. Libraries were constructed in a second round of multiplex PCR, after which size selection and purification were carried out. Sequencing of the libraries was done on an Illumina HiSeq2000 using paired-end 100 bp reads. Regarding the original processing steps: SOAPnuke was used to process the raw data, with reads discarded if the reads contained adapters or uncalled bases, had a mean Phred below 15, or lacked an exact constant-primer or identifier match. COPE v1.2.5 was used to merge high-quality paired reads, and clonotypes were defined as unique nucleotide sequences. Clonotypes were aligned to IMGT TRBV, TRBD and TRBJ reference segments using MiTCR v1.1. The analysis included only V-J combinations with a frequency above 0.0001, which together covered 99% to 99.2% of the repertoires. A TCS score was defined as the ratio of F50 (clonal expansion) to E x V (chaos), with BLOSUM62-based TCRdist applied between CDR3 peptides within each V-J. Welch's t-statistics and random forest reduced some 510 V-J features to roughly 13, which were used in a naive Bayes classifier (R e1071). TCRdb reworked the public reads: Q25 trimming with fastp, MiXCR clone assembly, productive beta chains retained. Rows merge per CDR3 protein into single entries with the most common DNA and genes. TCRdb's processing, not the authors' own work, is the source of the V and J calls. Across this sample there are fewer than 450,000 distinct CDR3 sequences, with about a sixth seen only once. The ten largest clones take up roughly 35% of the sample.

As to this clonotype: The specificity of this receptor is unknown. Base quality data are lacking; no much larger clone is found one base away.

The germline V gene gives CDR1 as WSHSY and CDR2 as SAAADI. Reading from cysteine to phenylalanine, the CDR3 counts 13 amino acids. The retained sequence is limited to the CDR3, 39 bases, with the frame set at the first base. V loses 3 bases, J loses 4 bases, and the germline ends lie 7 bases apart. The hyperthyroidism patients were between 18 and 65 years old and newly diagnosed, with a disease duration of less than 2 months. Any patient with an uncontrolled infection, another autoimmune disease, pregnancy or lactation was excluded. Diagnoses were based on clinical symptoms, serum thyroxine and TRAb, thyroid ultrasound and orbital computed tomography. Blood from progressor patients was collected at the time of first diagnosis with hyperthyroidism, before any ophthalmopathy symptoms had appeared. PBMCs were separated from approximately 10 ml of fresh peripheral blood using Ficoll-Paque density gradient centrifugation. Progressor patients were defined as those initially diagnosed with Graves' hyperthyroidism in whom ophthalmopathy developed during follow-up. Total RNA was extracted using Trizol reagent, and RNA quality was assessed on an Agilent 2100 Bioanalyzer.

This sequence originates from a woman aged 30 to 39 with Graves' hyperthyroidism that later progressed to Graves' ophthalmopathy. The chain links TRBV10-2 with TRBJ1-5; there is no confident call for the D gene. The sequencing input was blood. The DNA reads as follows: TGCGCCAGCAGTGATTACTGGAATCAGCCCCAGCATTTT. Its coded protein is CASSDYWNQPQHF.